This TCR beta chain appears in the sequencing data of a study of cytomegalovirus exposure and HLA in healthy donors. This clone was picked up a small number of times. Its antigen is as yet unknown. This CDR3 is built from 14 residues. Germline V lookup: CDR1 SGDLS, CDR2 YYNGEE. V lost 3 bases to trimming and J lost 3 bases; unmatched junction nucleotides: 2. Whole-study findings and limits: About 87% or about 30% of the time was how often most TCR beta V segments were productive, according to an earlier analysis. Per published reports, the classifier diagnosed cytomegalovirus status with high specificity and sensitivity.

Researchers ran the PCR with 60 Vbeta and 13 Jbeta primers. TCRdb's copy holds only in-frame clones and misses some; the assay was immunoSEQ multiplex PCR. Among 90,000 to 110,000 clones listed, roughly 13% were seen once. The chain recombines TRBV9 with TRBJ2-7, with 11 bases lining up with TRBD2. This TCR was sampled from a man in his forties or fifties in good health and CMV-seropositive. Input material: PBMCs. The CDR3 region has the DNA TGTGCCAGCAGCGGCGGGACTAGCGGCTACGAGCAGTACTTC. Amino acid sequence: CASSGGTSGYEQYF.